This T cell receptor (beta chain) was profiled in a study of shared clonotypes between healthy human individuals. Study-level information: A couple of women and a few men aged 18 to 49 made up the donors. Study results and caveats: Sequencing depth was expected to affect clonotype sharing among donors. Non-shared clonotypes showed lower generation probabilities than clonotypes common to all four donors.

Measured with immunoSEQ multiplex PCR; TCRdb has only the in-frame clones, and not every one. In the table there are 2,500,000 or so clones, 85% to 95% of which are singletons. As regards this clone: Its target is not known.

Sample: naive CD4+ T cells from PBMCs. The sample's subset: CD45RA+ positively selected. This clonotype was sampled from a man aged 18 to 29 in good health. Some clones in this sample may be carry-over from other donors' samples.

The CDR3 sequence is CASSEAGLAITPEQYF. Written as DNA, the CDR3 is TGTGCCAGCAGTGAAGCGGGACTCGCGATAACTCCCGAGCAGTACTTC. The chain joins TRBV6-1 to TRBJ2-7; perhaps TRBD2 as D (6 bases). V lost 0 bases and J lost 6, with 18 bases in between. The CDR3 runs 16 residues. Germline V gene data show CDR1 as MNHNS and CDR2 as SASEGT.